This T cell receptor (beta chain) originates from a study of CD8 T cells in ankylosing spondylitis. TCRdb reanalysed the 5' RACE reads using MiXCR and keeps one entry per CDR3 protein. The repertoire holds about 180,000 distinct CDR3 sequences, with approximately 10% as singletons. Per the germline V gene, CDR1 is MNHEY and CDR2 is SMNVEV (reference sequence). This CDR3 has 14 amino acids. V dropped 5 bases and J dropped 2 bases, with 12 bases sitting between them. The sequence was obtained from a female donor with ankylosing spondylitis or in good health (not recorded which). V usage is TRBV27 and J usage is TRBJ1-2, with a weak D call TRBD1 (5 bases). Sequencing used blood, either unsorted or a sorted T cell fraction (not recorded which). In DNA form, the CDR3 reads TGTGCCAGCAGTGGATGGGACGGCAACTATGGCTACACCTTC. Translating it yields CASSGWDGNYGYTF.